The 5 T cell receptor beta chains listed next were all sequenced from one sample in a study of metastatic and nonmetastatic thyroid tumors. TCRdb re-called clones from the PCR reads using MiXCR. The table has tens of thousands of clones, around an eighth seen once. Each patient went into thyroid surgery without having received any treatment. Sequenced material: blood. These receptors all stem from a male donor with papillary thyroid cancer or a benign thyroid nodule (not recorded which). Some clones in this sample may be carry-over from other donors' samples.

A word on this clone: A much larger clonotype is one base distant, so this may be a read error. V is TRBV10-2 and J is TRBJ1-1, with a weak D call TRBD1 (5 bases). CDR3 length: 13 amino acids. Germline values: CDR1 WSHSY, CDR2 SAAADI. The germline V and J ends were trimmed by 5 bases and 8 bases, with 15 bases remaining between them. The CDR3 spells CASSSQGLLEAFF. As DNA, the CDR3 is TGCGCCAGCAGTTCCCAGGGTTTGCTGGAAGCTTTCTTT.

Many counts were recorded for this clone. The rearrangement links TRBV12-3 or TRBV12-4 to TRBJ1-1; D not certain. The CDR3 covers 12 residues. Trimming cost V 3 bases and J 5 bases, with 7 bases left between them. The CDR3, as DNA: TGTGCCAGCAGTTTGACGGTAACTGAAGCTTTCTTT. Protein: CASSLTVTEAFF.

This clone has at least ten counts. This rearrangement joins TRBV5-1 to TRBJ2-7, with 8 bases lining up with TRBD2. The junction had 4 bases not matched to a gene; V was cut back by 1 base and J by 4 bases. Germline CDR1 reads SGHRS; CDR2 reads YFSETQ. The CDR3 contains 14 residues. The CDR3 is CASSLTSGKYEQYF. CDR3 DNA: TGCGCCAGCAGCTTGACTAGCGGCAAATACGAGCAGTACTTC.

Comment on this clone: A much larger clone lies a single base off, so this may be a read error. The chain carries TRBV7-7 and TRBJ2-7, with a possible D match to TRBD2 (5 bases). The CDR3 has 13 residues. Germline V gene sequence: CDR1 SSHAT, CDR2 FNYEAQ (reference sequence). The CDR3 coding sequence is TGTGCTAGCAGTGAGGGAGATGCTGGAGAGCAGTACTTC. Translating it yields CASSEGDAGEQYF.

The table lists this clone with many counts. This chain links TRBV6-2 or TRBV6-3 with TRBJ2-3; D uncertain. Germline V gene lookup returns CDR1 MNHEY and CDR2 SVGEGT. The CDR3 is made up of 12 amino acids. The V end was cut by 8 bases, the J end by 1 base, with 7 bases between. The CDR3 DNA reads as TGTGCCAGCGAGCAGGGCACAGATACGCAGTATTTT. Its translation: CASEQGTDTQYF.